One TCR beta chain is described in this entry. CDR3 length: 13 amino acids. Germline V gene lookup returns CDR1 SEHNR and CDR2 FQNEAQ (reference sequence). V was cut by 3 bases and J by 1 base, with 6 bases left in between. This sample is part of a study of glioma-infiltrating T cells after dendritic cell vaccination. The assay was immunoSEQ multiplex PCR, and TCRdb's table has in-frame clones only and misses some. This sample has 90,000 or so clones, with more than 75% found just once. The TCR comes from a human donor with glioblastoma. The sample consisted of blood, taken before dendritic cell vaccination. The V call is TRBV7-9, the J call TRBJ1-1, with a possible D match to TRBD1 (6 bases). The DNA of the CDR3 is TGTGCCAGCAGCTTGGGACAGAACACTGAAGCTTTCTTT. This sequence encodes CASSLGQNTEAFF.